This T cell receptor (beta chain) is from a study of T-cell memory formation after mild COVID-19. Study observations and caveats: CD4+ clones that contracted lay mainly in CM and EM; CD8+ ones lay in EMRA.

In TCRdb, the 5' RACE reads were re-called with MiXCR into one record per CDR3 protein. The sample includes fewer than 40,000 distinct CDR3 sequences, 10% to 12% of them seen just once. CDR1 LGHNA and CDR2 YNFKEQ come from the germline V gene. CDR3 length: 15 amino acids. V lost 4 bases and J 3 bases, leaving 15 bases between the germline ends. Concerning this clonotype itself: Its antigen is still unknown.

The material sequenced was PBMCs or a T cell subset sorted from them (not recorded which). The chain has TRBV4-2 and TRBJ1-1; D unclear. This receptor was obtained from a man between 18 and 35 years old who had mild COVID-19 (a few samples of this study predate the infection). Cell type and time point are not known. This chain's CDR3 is CASSPSKGRDTEAFF. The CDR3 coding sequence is TGTGCCAGCAGCCCTTCGAAAGGACGGGACACTGAAGCTTTCTTT.